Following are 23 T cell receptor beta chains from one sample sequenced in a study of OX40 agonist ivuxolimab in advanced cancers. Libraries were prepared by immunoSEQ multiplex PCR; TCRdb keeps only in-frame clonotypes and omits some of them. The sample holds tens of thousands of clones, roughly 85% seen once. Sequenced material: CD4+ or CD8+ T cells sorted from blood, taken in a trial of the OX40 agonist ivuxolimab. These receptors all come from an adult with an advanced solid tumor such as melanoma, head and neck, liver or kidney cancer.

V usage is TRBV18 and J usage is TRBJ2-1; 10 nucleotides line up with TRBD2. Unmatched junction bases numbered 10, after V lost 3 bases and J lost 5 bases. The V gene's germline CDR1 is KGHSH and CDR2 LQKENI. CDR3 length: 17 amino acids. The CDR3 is CASSPLAGTSVHNEQFF. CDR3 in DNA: TGTGCCAGCTCACCGTTGGCTGGGACTAGCGTTCACAATGAGCAGTTCTTC.

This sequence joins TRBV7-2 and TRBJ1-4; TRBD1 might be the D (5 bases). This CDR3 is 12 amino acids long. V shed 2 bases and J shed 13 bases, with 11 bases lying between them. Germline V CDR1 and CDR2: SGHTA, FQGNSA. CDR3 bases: TGTGCCAGCAGCTTAATGCAGGGCGGACTGTTTTTT. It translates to CASSLMQGGLFF.

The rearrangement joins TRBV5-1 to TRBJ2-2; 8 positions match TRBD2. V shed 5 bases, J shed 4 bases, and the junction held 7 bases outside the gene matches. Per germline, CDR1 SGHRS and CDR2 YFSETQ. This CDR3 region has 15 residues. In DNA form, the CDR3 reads TGCGCCAGCAGTAGCTCGGGAGGGCGCACCGGGGAGCTGTTTTTT. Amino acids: CASSSSGGRTGELFF.

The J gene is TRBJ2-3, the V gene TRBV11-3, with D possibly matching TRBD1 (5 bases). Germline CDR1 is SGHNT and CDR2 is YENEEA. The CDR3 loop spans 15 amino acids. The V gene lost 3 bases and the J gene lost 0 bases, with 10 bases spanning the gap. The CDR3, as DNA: TGTGCCAGCAGCTTGCAGGGAACTAGCACAGATACGCAGTATTTT. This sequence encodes CASSLQGTSTDTQYF.

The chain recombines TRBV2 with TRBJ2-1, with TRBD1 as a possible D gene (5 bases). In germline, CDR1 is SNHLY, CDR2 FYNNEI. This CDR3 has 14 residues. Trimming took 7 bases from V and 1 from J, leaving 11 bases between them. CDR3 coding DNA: TGTGCCAGCACAGGGCCCCCATCCTACAATGAGCAGTTCTTC. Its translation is CASTGPPSYNEQFF.

Here the CDR3 DNA reads TGTGCCAGTCTTTGGAGGGGAGGTAGCAATCAGCCCCAGCATTTT. It translates to CASLWRGGSNQPQHF. The J gene is TRBJ1-5, the V gene TRBV6-1; D is perhaps TRBD1 (5 bases). This CDR3 is built from 15 residues. V lost 9 bases to trimming and J lost 0 bases, with 15 bases between them. The V gene's germline CDR1 is MNHNS and CDR2 SASEGT.

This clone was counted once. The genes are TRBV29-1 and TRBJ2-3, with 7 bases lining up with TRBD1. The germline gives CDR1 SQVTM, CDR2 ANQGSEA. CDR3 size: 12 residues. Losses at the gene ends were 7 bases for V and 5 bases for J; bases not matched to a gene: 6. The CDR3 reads CSGSSGGDTQYF. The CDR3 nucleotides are TGCAGCGGTAGCTCAGGGGGAGATACGCAGTATTTT.

The DNA for the CDR3 is TGTGCCAGCAGCGATCCGAGGGCCCGAACTGAAGCTTTCTTT. It is translated as CASSDPRARTEAFF. V is TRBV11-3 and J is TRBJ1-1; unclear D gene. The V end was cut by 5 bases, the J end by 5 bases, with 15 bases between. The CDR3 has 14 amino acids. The germline CDR1 and CDR2 sequences are SGHNT and YENEEA. Supplemented by reference TRBV11-3 and TRBJ1-1, the full variable domain reads EAGVVQSPRYKIIEKKQPVAFWCNPISGHNTLYWYLQNLGQGPELLIRYENEEAVDDSQLPKDRFSAERLKGVDSTLKIQPAELGDSAVYLCASSDPRARTEAFFGQGTRLTVV.

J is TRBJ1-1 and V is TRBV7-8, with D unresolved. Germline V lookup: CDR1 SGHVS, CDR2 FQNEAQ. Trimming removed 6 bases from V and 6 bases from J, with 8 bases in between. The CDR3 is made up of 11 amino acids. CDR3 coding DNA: TGTGCCAGCAGTAAGAGGTCTGAAGCTTTCTTT. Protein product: CASSKRSEAFF. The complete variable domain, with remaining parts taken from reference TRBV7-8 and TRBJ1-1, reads GAGVSQSPRYKVAKRGQDVALRCDPISGHVSLFWYQQALGQGPEFLTYFQNEAQLDKSGLPSDRFFAERPEGSVSTLKIQRTQQEDSAVYLCASSKRSEAFFGQGTRLTVV.

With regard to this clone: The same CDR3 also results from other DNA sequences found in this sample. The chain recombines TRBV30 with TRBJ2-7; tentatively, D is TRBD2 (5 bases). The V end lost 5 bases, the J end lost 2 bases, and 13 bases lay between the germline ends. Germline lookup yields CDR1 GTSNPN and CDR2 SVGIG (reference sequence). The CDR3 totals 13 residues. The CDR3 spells CAWGNGGPYEQYF. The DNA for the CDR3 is TGTGCCTGGGGGAACGGAGGCCCCTACGAGCAGTACTTC.

In DNA, the CDR3 is TGCGCCAGCAGCTCGACCCTAGCGGGACAGACAGATACGCAGTATTTT. Residues: CASSSTLAGQTDTQYF. This sequence joins TRBV5-1 and TRBJ2-3; the match to TRBD2 covers 9 bases. The CDR3 extends over 16 amino acids. Per the germline V gene, CDR1 is SGHRS and CDR2 is YFSETQ. J was trimmed by 3 bases and V by 3 bases; bases with no gene match: 8.

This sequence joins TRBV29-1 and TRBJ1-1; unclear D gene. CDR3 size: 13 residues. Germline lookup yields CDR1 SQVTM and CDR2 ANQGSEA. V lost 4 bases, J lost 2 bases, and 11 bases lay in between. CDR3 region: CSVADETNTEAFF. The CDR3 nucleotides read TGCAGCGTTGCCGATGAGACCAACACTGAAGCTTTCTTT.

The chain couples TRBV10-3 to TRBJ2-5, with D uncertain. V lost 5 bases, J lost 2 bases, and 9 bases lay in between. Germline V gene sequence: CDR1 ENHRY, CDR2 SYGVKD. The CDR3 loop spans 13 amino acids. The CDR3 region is CAISSGRQETQYF. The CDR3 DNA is TGTGCCATCAGTTCCGGCCGACAAGAGACCCAGTACTTC.

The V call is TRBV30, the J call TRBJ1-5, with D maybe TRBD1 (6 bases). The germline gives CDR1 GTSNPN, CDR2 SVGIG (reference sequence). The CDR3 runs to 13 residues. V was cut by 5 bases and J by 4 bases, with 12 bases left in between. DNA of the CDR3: TGTGCCTGGGCCCGGACAGATAATCAGCCCCAGCATTTT. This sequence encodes CAWARTDNQPQHF.

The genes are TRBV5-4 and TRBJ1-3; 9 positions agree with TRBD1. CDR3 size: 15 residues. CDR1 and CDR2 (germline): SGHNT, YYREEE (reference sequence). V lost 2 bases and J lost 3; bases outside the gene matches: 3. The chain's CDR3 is CASSFGQGLGNTIYF. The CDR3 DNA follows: TGTGCCAGCAGCTTCGGACAGGGGCTTGGAAACACCATATATTTT.

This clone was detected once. Written as DNA, the CDR3 is TGTGCCAGTAGTGCGCGACAGGTCACAGATACGCAGTATTTT. Translation: CASSARQVTDTQYF. The chain is built from TRBV19 and TRBJ2-3; tentatively, D is TRBD1 (6 bases). The germline V gene has CDR1 LNHDA and CDR2 SQIVND (reference sequence). The V end was cut by 5 bases, the J end by 2 bases, with 11 bases between. This CDR3 is built from 14 residues. Full variable domain (rest looked up from reference TRBV19 and TRBJ2-3): DGGITQSPKYLFRKEGQNVTLSCEQNLNHDAMYWYRQDPGQGLRLIYYSQIVNDFQKGDIAEGYSVSREKKESFPLTVTSAQKNPTAFYLCASSARQVTDTQYFGPGTRLTVL.

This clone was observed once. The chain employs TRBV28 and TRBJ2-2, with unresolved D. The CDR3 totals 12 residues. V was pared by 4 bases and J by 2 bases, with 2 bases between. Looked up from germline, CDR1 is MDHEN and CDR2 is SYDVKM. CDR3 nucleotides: TGTGCCAGCAGTTCAAACACCGGGGAGCTGTTTTTT. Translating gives CASSSNTGELFF.

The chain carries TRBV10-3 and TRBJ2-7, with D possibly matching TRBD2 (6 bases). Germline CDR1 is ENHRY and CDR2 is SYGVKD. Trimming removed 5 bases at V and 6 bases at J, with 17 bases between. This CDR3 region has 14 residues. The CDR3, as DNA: TGTGCCATCAGTCGGGACGGGGGTTCAACCGAGCAGTACTTC. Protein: CAISRDGGSTEQYF.

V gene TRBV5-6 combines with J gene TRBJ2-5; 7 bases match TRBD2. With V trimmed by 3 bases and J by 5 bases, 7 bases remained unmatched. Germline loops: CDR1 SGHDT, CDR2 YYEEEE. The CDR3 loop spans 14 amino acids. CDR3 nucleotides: TGTGCCAGCAGCTCCACTAGCGTATTGGAGACCCAGTACTTC. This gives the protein CASSSTSVLETQYF.

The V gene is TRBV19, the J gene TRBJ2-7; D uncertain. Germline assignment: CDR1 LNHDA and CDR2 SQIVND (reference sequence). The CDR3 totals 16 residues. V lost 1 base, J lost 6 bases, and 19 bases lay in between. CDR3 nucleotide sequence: TGTGCCAGTAGTATAGTGGTTAGAGACTCGGCTACCGAGCAGTACTTC. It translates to CASSIVVRDSATEQYF.

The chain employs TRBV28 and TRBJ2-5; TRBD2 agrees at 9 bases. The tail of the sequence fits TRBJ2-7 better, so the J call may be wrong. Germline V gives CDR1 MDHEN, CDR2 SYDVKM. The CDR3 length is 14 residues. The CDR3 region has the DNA TGTGCCAGCAGTATTAGCGGGAGATCCTACGAGCAGTACTTC. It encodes CASSISGRSYEQYF.

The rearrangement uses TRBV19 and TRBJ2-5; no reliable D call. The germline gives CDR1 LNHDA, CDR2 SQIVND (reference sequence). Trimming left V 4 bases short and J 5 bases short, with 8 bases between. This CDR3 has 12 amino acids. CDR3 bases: TGTGCCAGTAGTAGCCTCGGCGAGACCCAGTACTTC. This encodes CASSSLGETQYF.

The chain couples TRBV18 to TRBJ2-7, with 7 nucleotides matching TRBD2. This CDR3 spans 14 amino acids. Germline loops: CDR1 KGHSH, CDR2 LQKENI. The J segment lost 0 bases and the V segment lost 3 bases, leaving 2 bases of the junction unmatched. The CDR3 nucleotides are TGTGCCAGCTCACCTCGGACTAGCTCCTACGAGCAGTACTTC. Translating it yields CASSPRTSSYEQYF.